One and the same sample provided the 31 T cell receptor beta chains below, sequenced in a study of hypomethylating agent response in myelodysplastic syndrome. Measured with immunoSEQ multiplex PCR; TCRdb has only the in-frame clones, and not every one. Here the sample spans approximately 4,300 clones, under 85% being singletons. The source material was bone marrow, sampled before or after starting hypomethylating agent treatment for myelodysplastic syndrome (not recorded which). The receptors derive from a human donor with myelodysplastic syndrome.

About this clone: The sample carries other DNA sequences with the same CDR3. The chain recombines TRBV27 with TRBJ1-2; D uncertain. With 8 bases removed from V and 4 bases from J, the gap between germline ends came to 17 bases. Germline-derived CDR1 and CDR2 are MNHEY and SMNVEV (reference sequence). The CDR3 is 14 amino acids. As DNA, the CDR3 is TGTGCCAGCCGGCCCGACACACTGCCCTATGGCTACACCTTC. Encoded protein: CASRPDTLPYGYTF.

The V gene is TRBV11-2, the J gene TRBJ1-4, with 12 bases identical to TRBD1. Trimming cost V 5 bases and J 7 bases; bases outside gene matches: 5. CDR3 length: 15 residues. Germline CDR1 is SGHAT and CDR2 is FQNNGV. The chain's CDR3 is CASSKGDRGPEKLFF. DNA for the CDR3: TGTGCCAGCAGCAAAGGGGACAGGGGGCCTGAAAAACTGTTTTTT. Together with reference TRBV11-2 and TRBJ1-4, the CDR3 gives the full variable domain: EAGVAQSPRYKIIEKRQSVAFWCNPISGHATLYWYQQILGQGPKLLIQFQNNGVVDDSQLPKDRFSAERLKGVDSTLKIQPAKLEDSAVYLCASSKGDRGPEKLFFGSGTQLSVL.

V and J are TRBV4-1 and TRBJ2-7; TRBD1 is a possible D gene (6 bases). V was clipped by 0 bases and J by 0 bases, with 12 bases between them. The CDR3 is 16 amino acids. The germline gives CDR1 MGHRA, CDR2 YSYEKL. CDR3 amino acids: CASSQEAGVPSYEQYF. CDR3 nucleotide sequence: TGCGCCAGCAGCCAAGAGGCAGGGGTGCCCTCCTACGAGCAGTACTTC.

The chain links TRBV18 to TRBJ1-4; no clear D. V lost 2 bases and J 6 bases, leaving 10 bases between the germline ends. This CDR3 has 14 residues. Germline CDR1 reads KGHSH; CDR2 reads LQKENI. In nucleotides, the CDR3 is TGTGCCAGCTCACCAGGCGCGAGTGATGAAAAACTGTTTTTT. Translating gives CASSPGASDEKLFF.

V and J are TRBV4-1 and TRBJ1-2, with D possibly TRBD1 on 5 matching bases. Germline V gene lookup returns CDR1 MGHRA and CDR2 YSYEKL. Trimming removed 0 bases from V and 9 bases from J, with 17 bases in between. The CDR3 is 15 amino acids. The CDR3 coding sequence is TGCGCCAGCAGCCAAGATGGGGCGGGGGGTGGAAGCTACACCTTC. Protein product: CASSQDGAGGGSYTF.

The CDR3 DNA follows: TGTGCCAGTAGTATGTGGGGGAACCAGCCCCAGCATTTT. Translation gives CASSMWGNQPQHF. The chain couples TRBV19 to TRBJ1-5, with a possible D match to TRBD1 (5 bases). Trimming took off 3 bases at V and 7 bases at J, with 10 bases between the two ends. The CDR3 has 13 residues. In germline, CDR1 is LNHDA, CDR2 SQIVND (reference sequence).

V gene TRBV4-1 combines with J gene TRBJ1-3; D unresolved. Trimming removed 1 base at V and 0 bases at J, with 10 bases between. The CDR3 runs to 16 residues. Germline loops: CDR1 MGHRA, CDR2 YSYEKL. CDR3: CASSQGTASSGNTIYF. The DNA of the CDR3 is TGCGCCAGCAGCCAAGGGACTGCCAGCTCTGGAAACACCATATATTTT.

This chain connects TRBV25-1 to TRBJ2-5, with D unclear. The CDR3 extends over 13 amino acids. The V end was cut by 2 bases, the J end by 3 bases, with 7 bases between. The V gene's germline CDR1 is MGHDK and CDR2 SYGVNS. The CDR3 here is CASSEVWKETQYF. In DNA form, the CDR3 reads TGTGCCAGCAGTGAAGTTTGGAAAGAGACCCAGTACTTC. Full variable domain (rest looked up from reference TRBV25-1 and TRBJ2-5): EADIYQTPRYLVIGTGKKITLECSQTMGHDKMYWYQQDPGMELHLIHYSYGVNSTEKGDLSSESTVSRIRTEHFPLTLESARPSHTSQYLCASSEVWKETQYFGPGTRLLVL.

This chain connects TRBV19 to TRBJ2-7; D not certain. V lost 5 bases, J lost 5 bases, and 13 bases lay in between. CDR1 is LNHDA and CDR2 is SQIVND in the germline V gene (reference sequence). CDR3 size: 13 residues. The CDR3 is CASSASYGNEQYF. CDR3 nucleotide sequence: TGTGCCAGTAGTGCAAGTTACGGCAACGAGCAGTACTTC.

The rearrangement uses TRBV5-1 and TRBJ2-3; D not resolved. In germline, CDR1 is SGHRS, CDR2 YFSETQ. This CDR3 comprises 15 residues. Trimming removed 0 bases from V and 1 base from J, with 9 bases in between. The CDR3 region is CASSLASQGTDTQYF. Here the CDR3 DNA reads TGCGCCAGCAGCTTGGCCAGTCAGGGCACAGATACGCAGTATTTT.

This chain uses TRBV6-1 with TRBJ2-1; 11 bases align to TRBD2. The CDR3 is 16 residues long. The germline V gene encodes CDR1 MNHNS and CDR2 SASEGT. J gave up 8 bases and V 3 bases, and 9 bases lay outside the gene matches. This chain's CDR3 is CASSDLLAGVGDEQFF. The CDR3 DNA sequence: TGTGCCAGCAGTGACTTACTAGCGGGGGTGGGAGATGAGCAGTTCTTC.

V and J are TRBV4-1 and TRBJ2-5; 15 nucleotides match TRBD2. Germline CDR1 MGHRA, CDR2 YSYEKL. The V gene end was trimmed by 5 bases and the J gene end by 5 bases; junction bases not matched to a gene: 3. The CDR3 consists of 15 residues. This chain's CDR3 is CASSGLAGGPETQYF. The CDR3, as DNA: TGCGCCAGCAGCGGACTAGCGGGAGGGCCGGAGACCCAGTACTTC.

This clone was counted once. The chain recombines TRBV6-1 with TRBJ1-2; perhaps TRBD1 as D (5 bases). Germline loops: CDR1 MNHNS, CDR2 SASEGT. V lost 5 bases and J 6 bases, leaving 13 bases between the germline ends. The CDR3 loop spans 13 amino acids. The CDR3 protein is CASSRIGGDGYTF. The CDR3 DNA is TGTGCCAGCAGTCGAATTGGGGGAGATGGCTACACCTTC.

The gene calls are TRBV10-3 and TRBJ1-5; no clear D gene. Germline CDR1 reads ENHRY; CDR2 reads SYGVKD. The germline V and J ends were trimmed by 0 bases and 6 bases, with 12 bases remaining between them. This CDR3 region has 15 residues. This chain's CDR3 is CAISESDGGLQPQHF. The CDR3, as DNA: TGTGCCATCAGTGAGTCGGACGGCGGGCTTCAGCCCCAGCATTTT.

The chain employs TRBV19 and TRBJ1-5; maybe TRBD1 (6 bases). Germline assignment: CDR1 LNHDA and CDR2 SQIVND (reference sequence). The CDR3 length is 12 residues. Trimming cost V 9 bases and J 7 bases, with 13 bases left between them. CDR3 nucleotide sequence: TGTGCCAGCCGGGACACGGGGCAGCCCCAGCATTTT. Its translation is CASRDTGQPQHF. Full variable domain (remainder filled in from reference TRBV19 and TRBJ1-5): DGGITQSPKYLFRKEGQNVTLSCEQNLNHDAMYWYRQDPGQGLRLIYYSQIVNDFQKGDIAEGYSVSREKKESFPLTVTSAQKNPTAFYLCASRDTGQPQHFGDGTRLSIL.

The rearrangement joins TRBV11-2 to TRBJ2-3; no reliable D call. In germline, CDR1 is SGHAT, CDR2 FQNNGV. With 3 bases removed from V and 8 bases from J, the gap between germline ends came to 3 bases. The CDR3 loop spans 10 amino acids. Here the CDR3 reads CASSLSTQYF. CDR3 sequence (DNA): TGTGCCAGCAGCTTGAGTACGCAGTATTTT.

The V call is TRBV11-1, the J call TRBJ2-1; D uncertain. This CDR3 has 14 residues. Germline V gene sequence: CDR1 SGHAT, CDR2 FQDESV (reference sequence). Trimming removed 1 base at V and 6 bases at J, with 10 bases between. The DNA of the CDR3 is TGTGCCAGCAGCTTAGACCCGAATGGCAATGAGCAGTTCTTC. It specifies CASSLDPNGNEQFF.

The chain has TRBV7-2 and TRBJ2-7, with no clear D. This CDR3 spans 13 amino acids. Germline loops: CDR1 SGHTA, CDR2 FQGNSA. The germline V and J ends were trimmed by 4 bases and 5 bases, with 12 bases remaining between them. In DNA, the CDR3 is TGTGCCAGCAGCTGGAGAACAGTGCACGAGCAGTACTTC. Its translation: CASSWRTVHEQYF.

The chain links TRBV7-2 to TRBJ2-7; TRBD1 agrees at 8 bases. Looked up from germline, CDR1 is SGHTA and CDR2 is FQGNSA. V gave up 5 bases and J gave up 5 bases; unmatched junction bases: 8. The CDR3 is 14 amino acids. This CDR3 is CASSSHRGNDEQYF. CDR3 DNA sequence: TGTGCCAGCAGCAGTCACAGGGGGAACGACGAGCAGTACTTC.

This clone was recorded only once. The CDR3 bases are TGCGCCAGCAGCCGCACTCAGGACTCTGGAAACACCATATATTTT. Translation: CASSRTQDSGNTIYF. V and J are TRBV4-1 and TRBJ1-3, with no clear D. Trimming pared 4 bases from V and 0 bases from J, leaving 10 bases between. The CDR3 totals 15 residues. The germline CDR1 and CDR2 sequences are MGHRA and YSYEKL.

The chain recombines TRBV2 with TRBJ1-2, with TRBD1 matching 7 bases. The V and J ends lost 6 bases and 0 bases, in that order; junction bases with no gene match: 4. The CDR3 sequence is 14 residues long. Germline CDR1 is SNHLY and CDR2 is FYNNEI. CDR3 nucleotide sequence: TGTGCCAGCAGCCAGGGGGAGGCTAACTATGGCTACACCTTC. Translating it yields CASSQGEANYGYTF.

The DNA for the CDR3 is TGTGCCAGCAGTTCCCAGGGCGGGAGCTCCTACAATGAGCAGTTCTTC. Translation gives CASSSQGGSSYNEQFF. The V and J genes are TRBV6-6 and TRBJ2-1, with 7 positions matching TRBD2. The CDR3 totals 16 residues. After removal of 4 bases from V and 0 bases from J, the junction contained 6 bases not matched to a gene. Germline V gives CDR1 MNHNY, CDR2 SVGAGI (reference sequence).

This clone was seen a handful of times. J is TRBJ1-2 and V is TRBV6-5; no clear D gene. V shed 0 bases and J shed 7 bases, with 9 bases lying between them. CDR1 is MNHEY and CDR2 is SVGAGI in the germline V gene. This CDR3 is built from 13 residues. DNA for the CDR3: TGTGCCAGCAGTTACTCGTTGGGGTTTGGCTACACCTTC. Its translation: CASSYSLGFGYTF.

The chain joins TRBV14 to TRBJ1-3, with no clear D. The germline V and J ends were trimmed by 1 base and 1 base, with 14 bases remaining between them. Germline V gene lookup returns CDR1 SGHDN and CDR2 FVKESK. The CDR3 spans 17 residues. CDR3 region: CASSQALGHFSGNTIYF. DNA of the CDR3: TGTGCCAGCAGCCAAGCCCTTGGGCACTTTTCTGGAAACACCATATATTTT.

The genes are TRBV30 and TRBJ1-4; D gene uncertain. The CDR3 length is 11 residues. V lost 2 bases and J lost 16, with 14 bases in between. Germline values: CDR1 GTSNPN, CDR2 SVGIG (reference sequence). Here the CDR3 DNA reads TGTGCCTGGAGTAATCACCCGCTGTGGTTTTTT. Translating it yields CAWSNHPLWFF.

The chain combines TRBV2 with TRBJ1-5, with D possibly TRBD1 on 5 matching bases. The germline V gene encodes CDR1 SNHLY and CDR2 FYNNEI. There are 15 residues in the CDR3. Trimming shortened V by 2 bases and J by 4 bases, and 12 bases separated the two germline ends. In DNA form, the CDR3 reads TGTGCCAGCAGTGAAAGAGGGGAGGTTAATCAGCCCCAGCATTTT. Amino acid sequence: CASSERGEVNQPQHF.

V is TRBV5-6 and J is TRBJ2-3; D remains ambiguous. The CDR3 has 14 amino acids. V gave up 2 bases and J gave up 2 bases, with 9 bases separating them. Germline loops: CDR1 SGHDT, CDR2 YYEEEE. The CDR3 protein is CASSFRSITDTQYF. The DNA for the CDR3 is TGTGCCAGCAGCTTCCGCAGCATCACAGATACGCAGTATTTT.

The chain recombines TRBV28 with TRBJ2-2, with TRBD2 matching over 7 bases. V lost 5 bases, J lost 1 base, and 4 bases stayed unmatched. The CDR3 runs to 15 residues. From germline, CDR1 is MDHEN and CDR2 SYDVKM. The CDR3 DNA is TGTGCCAGCAGTGGCGGGAGTAAGAACACCGGGGAGCTGTTTTTT. Translating it yields CASSGGSKNTGELFF.

V and J are TRBV15 and TRBJ1-6; D is undetermined. Per the germline V gene, CDR1 is LNHNV and CDR2 is YYDKDF (reference sequence). This CDR3 is 16 amino acids long. Trimming removed 0 bases at V and 9 bases at J, with 15 bases between. The CDR3 loop is CATSRDRTAVPSPLHF. CDR3 bases: TGTGCCACCAGCAGAGATCGTACGGCGGTTCCTTCACCCCTCCACTTT.

The chain uses TRBV7-9 and TRBJ1-1, with 7 nucleotides matching TRBD1. The V segment lost 5 bases and the J segment 3 bases; nucleotides outside the gene matches: 9. The V gene's germline CDR1 is SEHNR and CDR2 FQNEAQ (reference sequence). CDR3 size: 15 residues. The CDR3 region is CASSIRTGVDTEAFF. DNA of the CDR3: TGTGCCAGCAGCATAAGGACAGGCGTGGACACTGAAGCTTTCTTT.

The V and J genes are TRBV6-5 and TRBJ1-6; weak D call: TRBD1 (5 bases). The CDR3 covers 14 residues. Looked up from germline, CDR1 is MNHEY and CDR2 is SVGAGI. V was cut by 6 bases and J by 9 bases, with 15 bases left in between. In nucleotides, the CDR3 is TGTGCCAGCAGAAGGGACTCCGGGGGTTCACCCCTCCACTTT. Protein product: CASRRDSGGSPLHF.